Each of the 30 T cell receptor beta chains below was sequenced from the same sample in a study of T cell repertoires in aging, cancer and after chemotherapy. Amplification of TCR beta used genomic DNA extracted from peripheral blood. A mixed TRB-A/B primer pool amplified rearranged TRB by multiplex touch-down PCR. TCRdb re-derived calls from the multiplex PCR reads in MiXCR, one entry per CDR3 protein. The table shows fewer than 11,000 distinct CDR3 sequences, with over 30% occurring only once. The specimen sequenced was blood. All receptors derive from a human donor in good health.

The chain carries TRBV20-1 and TRBJ2-6; D ambiguous. V lost 5 bases and J 0 bases, leaving 5 bases between the germline ends. Per the germline V gene, CDR1 is DFQATT and CDR2 is SNEGSKA (reference sequence). The CDR3 is 13 residues long. CDR3 sequence reads: CSALSSGANVLTF. The CDR3 DNA reads as TGCAGTGCTTTGAGCTCTGGGGCCAACGTCCTGACTTTC.

The rearrangement links TRBV27 to TRBJ1-2, with 8 bases identical to TRBD1. The germline V gene encodes CDR1 MNHEY and CDR2 SMNVEV (reference sequence). Trimming took 5 bases from V and 0 from J; bases not matched to a gene: 2. The CDR3 has 14 amino acids. Here the CDR3 DNA reads TGTGCCAGCAGTCAGACAGGGGCTAACTATGGCTACACCTTC. Amino acids: CASSQTGANYGYTF.

This clonotype has a handful of counts. The V and J genes are TRBV18 and TRBJ1-4, with TRBD1 identical over 7 bases. The length of the CDR3 is 14 residues. Unmatched junction bases numbered 5, after V lost 2 bases and J lost 8 bases. Germline V gene data show CDR1 as KGHSH and CDR2 as LQKENI. DNA for the CDR3: TGTGCCAGCTCACCAGAGACAGGGAACGAAAAACTGTTTTTT. Protein product: CASSPETGNEKLFF.

This chain connects TRBV7-2 to TRBJ2-3; TRBD1 might be the D (6 bases). This CDR3 comprises 15 residues. With 3 bases removed from V and 3 bases from J, the gap between germline ends came to 13 bases. Per the germline V gene, CDR1 is SGHTA and CDR2 is FQGNSA. The chain's CDR3 is CASSFRGYGTDTQYF. CDR3 nucleotides: TGTGCCAGCAGCTTCAGGGGATACGGGACAGATACGCAGTATTTT. Variable domain in full (rest from reference TRBV7-2 and TRBJ2-3): GAGVSQSPSNKVTEKGKDVELRCDPISGHTALYWYRQSLGQGLEFLIYFQGNSAPDKSGLPSDRFSAERTGGSVSTLTIQRTQQEDSAVYLCASSFRGYGTDTQYFGPGTRLTVL.

This clonotype has a handful of counts. The chain's CDR3 is CASSMGARNNYGYTF. The CDR3 DNA follows: TGTGCCAGTAGTATGGGGGCGAGGAATAACTATGGCTACACCTTC. V and J are TRBV19 and TRBJ1-2, with D tentatively TRBD1 (6 bases). The CDR3 contains 15 residues. Germline assignment: CDR1 LNHDA and CDR2 SQIVND (reference sequence). V was pared by 3 bases and J by 1 base, with 12 bases between.

The genes are TRBV12-3 or TRBV12-4 and TRBJ2-7; 10 nucleotides match TRBD2. This CDR3 comprises 15 residues. J lost 4 bases, V lost 4 bases, and 7 bases had no gene match. The CDR3, as DNA: TGTGCCAGCAGTTCCGGAGCGGGAGGGCTATACGAGCAGTACTTC. Translation: CASSSGAGGLYEQYF.

The V call is TRBV5-6, the J call TRBJ2-3; D gene uncertain. Germline V gene sequence: CDR1 SGHDT, CDR2 YYEEEE. The V gene lost 4 bases and the J gene lost 6 bases, with 12 bases spanning the gap. The CDR3 sequence is 13 residues long. DNA for the CDR3: TGTGCCAGCAGCGTATCCCCCCCGGATACGCAGTATTTT. This sequence encodes CASSVSPPDTQYF. The full variable domain, in which reference TRBV5-6 and TRBJ2-3 provide the parts outside the CDR3, is DAGVTQSPTHLIKTRGQQVTLRCSPKSGHDTVSWYQQALGQGPQFIFQYYEEEERQRGNFPDRFSGHQFPNYSSELNVNALLLGDSALYLCASSVSPPDTQYFGPGTRLTVL.

The chain couples TRBV6-5 to TRBJ2-7; 7 bases map to TRBD1. The CDR3 runs to 13 residues. The ends lost 5 bases at V and 4 bases at J; junction bases unmatched: 5. The V gene's germline CDR1 is MNHEY and CDR2 SVGAGI. Written as DNA, the CDR3 is TGTGCCAGCAGTGTCAGCAGGGGGTACGAGCAGTACTTC. Encoded protein: CASSVSRGYEQYF.

The chain links TRBV7-6 to TRBJ2-7; D gene ambiguous. The CDR3 is 15 residues long. V lost 1 base, J lost 0 bases, and 10 bases lay in between. CDR1 and CDR2 from the germline V gene are SGHVS and FNYEAQ. In nucleotides, the CDR3 is TGTGCCAGCAGCTTAGACGGGCGGACCTCCTACGAGCAGTACTTC. Its translation: CASSLDGRTSYEQYF. Full variable domain (outside the CDR3, taken from reference TRBV7-6 and TRBJ2-7): GAGVSQSPRYKVTKRGQDVALRCDPISGHVSLYWYRQALGQGPEFLTYFNYEAQQDKSGLPNDRFSAERPEGSISTLTIQRTEQRDSAMYRCASSLDGRTSYEQYFGPGTRLTVT.

Comment on this clonotype: A read error is possible here, since a much larger clone lies one base away. V usage is TRBV29-1 and J usage is TRBJ2-1, with TRBD2 identical over 8 bases. V was clipped by 1 base and J by 3 bases; unmatched bases: 14. Germline V gene lookup returns CDR1 SQVTM and CDR2 ANQGSEA. CDR3 length: 18 residues. CDR3 residues: CSVEGGDVRGLVYNEQFF. The CDR3 bases are TGCAGCGTTGAAGGGGGCGACGTTAGGGGACTAGTCTACAATGAGCAGTTCTTC.

The count of this clonotype is one. The V gene is TRBV27, the J gene TRBJ2-1; the D gene could be TRBD1 or TRBD2 (6 bases each). The CDR3 runs to 16 residues. V was pared by 0 bases and J by 1 base, with 10 bases between. CDR1 and CDR2 (germline): MNHEY, SMNVEV (reference sequence). Here the CDR3 DNA reads TGTGCCAGCAGTTTATCTAGGGGGACTTCCTACAATGAGCAGTTCTTC. It codes for CASSLSRGTSYNEQFF.

This clonotype appeared a few times. The V and J genes are TRBV18 and TRBJ1-5; the D gene is possibly TRBD1 (6 bases). The CDR3 spans 14 residues. The V end was cut by 8 bases, the J end by 8 bases, with 19 bases between. From germline, CDR1 is KGHSH and CDR2 LQKENI. DNA of the CDR3: TGTGCCAGCGGAGAACAGGGTTGGACGGAGCCCCAGCATTTT. Residues: CASGEQGWTEPQHF.

The gene calls are TRBV12-3 or TRBV12-4 and TRBJ2-1, with 11 bases aligning to TRBD2. Germline trimming cut 5 bases from V and 4 bases from J; bases unmatched to any gene: 13. This CDR3 has 18 residues. The CDR3 DNA reads TGTGCCAGCAGTCCCGGCCCCTCTAGCGGGAGGTTTTACAATGAGCAGTTCTTC. Its protein product is CASSPGPSSGRFYNEQFF.

This clonotype is medium-sized within its sample. The chain uses TRBV29-1 and TRBJ2-1; D possibly uses TRBD1 or TRBD2 (6 bases each). The V and J ends lost 6 bases and 9 bases respectively, with 18 bases between them. CDR1 SQVTM and CDR2 ANQGSEA come from the germline V gene. The CDR3 sequence is 13 residues long. The CDR3: CSVPLPGGREQFF. CDR3 coding DNA: TGCAGCGTACCCCTACCCGGGGGCCGTGAGCAGTTCTTC.

This clonotype was observed a few times. The junction departs from the called germline gene at one end, perhaps through a read error. The rearrangement joins TRBV7-6 to TRBJ2-5; 8 bases line up with TRBD2. The CDR3 runs to 14 residues. The germline gives CDR1 SGHVS, CDR2 FNYEAQ. The CDR3 is CASSVAGRQETQYF. The CDR3 DNA reads as TGTGCCAGCAGCGTAGCGGGGCGCCAAGAGACCCAGTACTTC.

This clonotype was found once. At one boundary the junction diverges from the germline segment, which might be a read error. The chain's CDR3 is CASSWTGEQYF. The CDR3 nucleotides are TGCGCCAGCAGCTGGACGGGCGAGCAGTACTTC. V and J are TRBV5-5 and TRBJ2-7; no firm D call. The CDR3 loop spans 11 amino acids. CDR1 and CDR2 (germline): SGHKS, YYEKEE (reference sequence).

The chain combines TRBV27 with TRBJ2-3; 7 bases align to TRBD2. Looked up from germline, CDR1 is MNHEY and CDR2 is SMNVEV (reference sequence). The CDR3 contains 15 residues. After removal of 6 bases from V and 1 base from J, the junction contained 7 bases not matched to a gene. CDR3 sequence reads: CASSRAGKGTDTQYF. The DNA for the CDR3 is TGTGCCAGCAGCCGAGCGGGAAAGGGCACAGATACGCAGTATTTT.

The rearrangement joins TRBV29-1 to TRBJ1-4; 9 bases are shared with TRBD1. After removal of 6 bases from V and 5 bases from J, the junction contained 4 bases not matched to a gene. Germline loops: CDR1 SQVTM, CDR2 ANQGSEA. This CDR3 comprises 13 residues. Here the CDR3 DNA reads TGCAGCGTCCGGGACAGGGCAAATGAAAAACTGTTTTTT. Its protein is CSVRDRANEKLFF.

This sequence joins TRBV27 and TRBJ2-4; D ambiguous. V lost 0 bases and J 3 bases, leaving 24 bases between the germline ends. The length of the CDR3 is 20 residues. CDR1 and CDR2 from the germline V gene are MNHEY and SMNVEV (reference sequence). The CDR3 DNA is TGTGCCAGCAGTTTATCTTCTGGCAGAAAACCTGGCATTGACAAAAACATTCAGTACTTC. This translates into CASSLSSGRKPGIDKNIQYF.

This clonotype occurred a few times. The chain links TRBV19 to TRBJ1-2; D is possibly TRBD1 (5 bases). The CDR3 extends over 15 amino acids. Trimming left V 6 bases short and J 4 bases short, with 18 bases between. Germline loops: CDR1 LNHDA, CDR2 SQIVND (reference sequence). The CDR3 DNA follows: TGTGCCAGTAGCCCGGGGCAGCTCGGGGGCTATGGCTACACCTTC. It is translated as CASSPGQLGGYGYTF.

In its sample, this clonotype was seen once. This chain links TRBV5-1 with TRBJ1-5; D remains unclear. This CDR3 contains 15 residues. Trimming pared 2 bases from V and 1 base from J, leaving 10 bases between. Per germline, CDR1 SGHRS and CDR2 YFSETQ. DNA for the CDR3: TGCGCCAGCAGCTTTGGACCTGAAAGCAATCAGCCCCAGCATTTT. Translating it yields CASSFGPESNQPQHF.

The gene calls are TRBV5-4 and TRBJ2-1; D is undetermined. CDR1 and CDR2 from the germline V gene are SGHNT and YYREEE (reference sequence). The CDR3 contains 16 residues. The V end lost 4 bases, the J end lost 0 bases, and 14 bases lay between the germline ends. CDR3 loop: CASSPQAGDSYNEQFF. The DNA for the CDR3 is TGTGCCAGCAGCCCACAAGCAGGCGACTCCTACAATGAGCAGTTCTTC. The whole variable domain, remainder taken from reference TRBV5-4 and TRBJ2-1, is ETGVTQSPTHLIKTRGQQVTLRCSSQSGHNTVSWYQQALGQGPQFIFQYYREEENGRGNFPPRFSGLQFPNYSSELNVNALELDDSALYLCASSPQAGDSYNEQFFGPGTRLTVL.

This rearrangement joins TRBV6-1 to TRBJ2-7; TRBD1 agrees at 8 bases. CDR1 MNHNS and CDR2 SASEGT come from the germline V gene. The CDR3 is 15 residues long. With V trimmed by 5 bases and J by 5 bases, 11 bases remained unmatched. This CDR3 is CASSLDRADTNEQYF. DNA of the CDR3: TGTGCCAGCAGTCTGGACAGGGCCGATACCAACGAGCAGTACTTC.

J is TRBJ2-3 and V is TRBV7-9; D remains ambiguous. Germline V gives CDR1 SEHNR, CDR2 FQNEAQ (reference sequence). V shed 4 bases and J shed 2 bases, with 4 bases lying between them. The CDR3 contains 12 residues. The DNA for the CDR3 is TGTGCCAGCAGCTACGTCACAGATACGCAGTATTTT. Translating it yields CASSYVTDTQYF.

This clonotype was observed a handful of times. V usage is TRBV7-6 and J usage is TRBJ2-3; D uncertain. This CDR3 region has 12 residues. V lost 5 bases and J lost 2, with 5 bases in between. CDR1 is SGHVS, CDR2 FNYEAQ, per germline. CDR3 nucleotides: TGTGCCAGCAGCGGGCACACAGATACGCAGTATTTT. Protein product: CASSGHTDTQYF.

The CDR3 is CASSLARVGNTEAFF. The CDR3 coding sequence is TGTGCCAGCAGCTTAGCAAGGGTTGGAAACACTGAAGCTTTCTTT. J is TRBJ1-1 and V is TRBV7-2; D call uncertain. Per the germline V gene, CDR1 is SGHTA and CDR2 is FQGNSA. The CDR3 loop spans 15 amino acids. Trimming left V 0 bases short and J 2 bases short, with 10 bases between.

The chain uses TRBV6-1 and TRBJ2-5; 8 bases agree with TRBD1. V shed 6 bases, J shed 5 bases, and the junction held 14 bases outside the gene matches. Germline V gene sequence: CDR1 MNHNS, CDR2 SASEGT. The CDR3 covers 16 residues. The CDR3 bases are TGTGCCAGCAGAACTTTTTTAGGGACAGGTTCGGAGACCCAGTACTTC. Its protein is CASRTFLGTGSETQYF.

Only a few counts were recorded for this clonotype. This chain links TRBV29-1 with TRBJ1-2; D might be TRBD1 (6 bases). The CDR3 consists of 12 residues. Trimming pared 1 base from V and 8 bases from J, leaving 11 bases between. The germline CDR1 and CDR2 sequences are SQVTM and ANQGSEA. The CDR3 region has the DNA TGCAGCGTTGAAGGAGGGGGGTGGGGCTACACCTTC. Protein product: CSVEGGGWGYTF. The variable domain in full, with the rest retrieved from reference TRBV29-1 and TRBJ1-2, is SAVISQKPSRDICQRGTSLTIQCQVDSQVTMMFWYRQQPGQSLTLIATANQGSEATYESGFVIDKFPISRPNLTFSTLTVSNMSPEDSSIYLCSVEGGGWGYTFGSGTRLTVV.

V is TRBV18 and J is TRBJ1-6; D gene uncertain. The CDR3 extends over 14 amino acids. The germline V gene encodes CDR1 KGHSH and CDR2 LQKENI. V was cut by 2 bases and J by 4 bases, with 6 bases left in between. The CDR3, as DNA: TGTGCCAGCTCACCAGAGTTATATAATTCACCCCTCCACTTT. Translating it yields CASSPELYNSPLHF. The full variable domain, completed using reference TRBV18 and TRBJ1-6, is NAGVMQNPRHLVRRRGQEARLRCSPMKGHSHVYWYRQLPEEGLKFMVYLQKENIIDESGMPKERFSAEFPKEGPSILRIQQVVRGDSAAYFCASSPELYNSPLHFGNGTRLTVT.

V usage is TRBV6-5 and J usage is TRBJ2-2; D is possibly TRBD1 or TRBD2 (6 bases each). The CDR3 contains 15 residues. Looked up from germline, CDR1 is MNHEY and CDR2 is SVGAGI. The V gene lost 3 bases and the J gene lost 3 bases, with 11 bases spanning the gap. The CDR3 reads CASSYGGPYTGELFF. CDR3 DNA sequence: TGTGCCAGCAGTTATGGGGGGCCCTACACCGGGGAGCTGTTTTTT.